Below are 2 T cell receptor beta chains sequenced from a single sample in a study of T-cell reconstitution after alpha-beta-depleted transplantation in children (dated by TCRdb to the mid-2010s). Libraries were constructed by PCR. Instrument on record: Illumina HiSeq 2500. TCR libraries were prepared with molecular barcoding, using unique molecular identifiers to normalize TCRbeta repertoire quantification. The public reads were reanalyzed by TCRdb: fastp trimming at Q25, MiXCR alignment, in-frame beta chains only. Entries are consolidated by CDR3 protein sequence, retaining the most common genes and DNA. The sample table shows around 360,000 distinct CDR3 sequences, and about a tenth are seen once. The top ten clones comprise roughly 2.5% of the sample. The sequencing used PBMCs from the stem cell graft donor, collected from the stem cell graft. The origin of the receptors is a human donor who donated a stem cell graft to a child with acute lymphoblastic leukemia.

The rearrangement joins TRBV29-1 to TRBJ2-7, with TRBD1 identical over 9 bases. This CDR3 comprises 14 residues. The trim removed 6 bases at V and 0 bases at J, leaving 6 bases unmatched. Germline V gene lookup returns CDR1 SQVTM and CDR2 ANQGSEA. The CDR3 sequence: CSVTGTGSSYEQYF. CDR3 nucleotides: TGCAGCGTGACCGGGACAGGGAGCTCCTACGAGCAGTACTTC.

This clonotype turned up a few times. CDR3: CASSPPMDTQYF. The DNA of the CDR3 is TGCGCCAGCAGCCCCCCGATGGATACGCAGTATTTT. The chain is built from TRBV4-1 and TRBJ2-3; D gene uncertain. The ends were cut back, 4 bases at V and 6 bases at J, with 8 bases in the middle. The germline V gene has CDR1 MGHRA and CDR2 YSYEKL. This CDR3 has 12 residues.